This T cell receptor beta chain was observed in a study of blood T cell repertoires in COVID-19. Looked up from germline, CDR1 is SEHNR and CDR2 is FQNEAQ (reference sequence). The V end lost 5 bases, the J end lost 8 bases, and 4 bases lay between the germline ends. There are 11 residues in the CDR3. Data came from immunoSEQ multiplex PCR; TCRdb stores just in-frame clones and leaves some out. The data contain around 74,000 clones, roughly 90% of them singletons. The sample comprised peripheral blood. The source is a woman aged 80 or over with active or convalescent COVID-19. This chain joins TRBV7-9 and TRBJ1-6; D unresolved. In DNA, the CDR3 is TGTGCCAGCAGCCGGGATTCACCCCTCCACTTT. Protein product: CASSRDSPLHF.